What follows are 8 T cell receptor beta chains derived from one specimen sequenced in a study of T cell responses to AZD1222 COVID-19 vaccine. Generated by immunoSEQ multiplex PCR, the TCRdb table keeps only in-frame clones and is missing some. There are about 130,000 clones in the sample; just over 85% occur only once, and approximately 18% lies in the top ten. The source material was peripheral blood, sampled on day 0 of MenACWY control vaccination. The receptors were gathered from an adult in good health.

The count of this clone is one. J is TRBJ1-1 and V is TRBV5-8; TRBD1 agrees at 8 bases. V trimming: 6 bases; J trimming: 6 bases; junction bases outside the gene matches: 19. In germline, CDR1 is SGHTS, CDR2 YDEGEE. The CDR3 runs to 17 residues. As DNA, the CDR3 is TGTGCCAGCATCCTATTCGGACAGGGCAGGATCTGGTCTGAAGCTTTCTTT. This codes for CASILFGQGRIWSEAFF.

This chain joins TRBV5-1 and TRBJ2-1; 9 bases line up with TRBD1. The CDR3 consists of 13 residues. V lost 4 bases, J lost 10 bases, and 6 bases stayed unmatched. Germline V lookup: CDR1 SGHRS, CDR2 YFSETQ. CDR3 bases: TGCGCCAGCAGCGAAACAGGGGGCTGGGAGCAGTTCTTC. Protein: CASSETGGWEQFF.

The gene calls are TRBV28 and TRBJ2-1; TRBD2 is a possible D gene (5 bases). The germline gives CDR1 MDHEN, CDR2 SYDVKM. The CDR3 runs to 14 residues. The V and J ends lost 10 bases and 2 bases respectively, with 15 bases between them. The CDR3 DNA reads TGTGCCACCGTTCTGGGTAGCGCCTACAATGAGCAGTTCTTC. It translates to CATVLGSAYNEQFF. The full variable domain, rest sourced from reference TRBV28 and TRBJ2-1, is DVKVTQSSRYLVKRTGEKVFLECVQDMDHENMFWYRQDPGLGLRLIYFSYDVKMKEKGDIPEGYSVSREKKERFSLILESASTNQTSMYLCATVLGSAYNEQFFGPGTRLTVL.

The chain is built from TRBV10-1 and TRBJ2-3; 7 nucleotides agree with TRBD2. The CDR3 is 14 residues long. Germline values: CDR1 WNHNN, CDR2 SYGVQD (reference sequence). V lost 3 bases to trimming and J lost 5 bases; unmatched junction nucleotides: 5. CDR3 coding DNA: TGCGCCAGCAGTGATGCTAGCGGAGGAGATACGCAGTATTTT. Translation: CASSDASGGDTQYF.

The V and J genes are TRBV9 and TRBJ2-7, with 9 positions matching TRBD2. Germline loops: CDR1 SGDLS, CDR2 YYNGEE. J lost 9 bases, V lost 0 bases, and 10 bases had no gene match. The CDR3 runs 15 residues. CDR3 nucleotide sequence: TGTGCCAGCAGCGTAGCTCCTAGCGGGATGGTTTGGCAGTACTTC. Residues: CASSVAPSGMVWQYF.

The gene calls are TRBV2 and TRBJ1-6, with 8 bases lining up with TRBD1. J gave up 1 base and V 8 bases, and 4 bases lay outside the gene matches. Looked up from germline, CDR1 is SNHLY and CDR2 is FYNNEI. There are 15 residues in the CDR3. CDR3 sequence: CASSGGLSYNSPLHF. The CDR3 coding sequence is TGTGCCAGCTCAGGGGGCCTATCCTATAATTCACCCCTCCACTTT.

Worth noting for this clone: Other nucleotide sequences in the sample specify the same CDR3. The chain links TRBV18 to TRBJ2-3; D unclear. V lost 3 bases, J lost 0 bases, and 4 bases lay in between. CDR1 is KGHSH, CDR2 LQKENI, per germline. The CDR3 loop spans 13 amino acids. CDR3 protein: CASSPPSTDTQYF. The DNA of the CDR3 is TGTGCCAGCTCACCCCCTAGCACAGATACGCAGTATTTT.

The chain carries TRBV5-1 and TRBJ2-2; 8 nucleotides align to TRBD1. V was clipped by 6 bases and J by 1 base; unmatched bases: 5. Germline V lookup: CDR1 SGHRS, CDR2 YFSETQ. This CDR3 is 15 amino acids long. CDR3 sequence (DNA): TGCGCCAGCAAATCGGGACAGGTGAACACCGGGGAGCTGTTTTTT. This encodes CASKSGQVNTGELFF.